This TCR beta chain was identified in a study of blood T cell repertoires in COVID-19 (dated by TCRdb to 2019 to 2021). For the wider study: Samples covering the acute and convalescent phases of COVID-19 were provided by collaborators in the United States, Italy and Spain. The material from the prospective study consisted of cDNA or gDNA derived from T cells, B-cell-depleted T cells, or PBMCs. The dataset comprised deeply sampled blood TCRbeta repertoires from subjects exposed to, actively infected with, or recovered from COVID-19. The repertoires were released in a freely available public database intended as a resource for research on the immune response to SARS-CoV-2. Samples were obtained from the ongoing ImmuneRACE study (first 160 participants) and from 1,200 or so subjects provided by 6 global collaborators. The sample metadata nearly always contained a de-identified subject ID, COVID-19 status, age in years and sex. Where available, HLA class I and class II types were obtained from metadata supplied by the sample provider rather than from assay-based typing.

TCRbeta CDR3 regions were amplified from genomic DNA by means of the immunoSEQ Assay, a bias-controlled multiplex PCR. The source study handled its data this way. Nucleated cell counts per sample were estimated from amplification of reference gene primers within the assay. Sequence reads were collapsed and filtered to measure the absolute abundance of every unique TCRbeta CDR3 rearrangement. For each sample, productive Simpson clonality was calculated by taking the square root of Simpson's diversity index across productive rearrangements. Drawn from immuneACCESS, this table holds only the in-frame rearrangements with V and J called that TCRdb kept. Clones are partly lost; checked studies trace under half to an unresolved V gene and leave the rest unexplained. The D gene and trimming were derived from the DNA, and the V and J assignments and clone size from that table. This sample is represented by under 500,000 clones; approximately 90% of them were singletons. Approximately 2% of the sample belongs to the ten largest clones.

Germline trimming: 6 bases from V, 3 bases from J; junction bases outside gene matches: 5. CDR1 MDHEN and CDR2 SYDVKM were looked up in the germline V gene. The CDR3 runs 14 residues from the cysteine to the phenylalanine. Here the CDR3 DNA is all that survives: 42 bases in frame from base 1. Participants in the prospective study were aged roughly 18 to 95 years, lived in more than 20 United States geographic areas, and enrolled through a virtual design. In the prospective study, participants were assigned to cohorts based on the clinical history participants reported in a screening survey and a study questionnaire. Mobile phlebotomists in the prospective study collected whole blood, serum and a nasopharyngeal or oropharyngeal swab from every participant. Additional blood draws and questionnaires over an approximately two-month period could optionally be provided by prospective study participants. Before DNA extraction, blood samples from the prospective study were shipped at room temperature or frozen.

Concerning this clone: Its recognized antigen is unknown. Base qualities were left out, and no much larger clone turns up one base away.

Overall study outcomes, separate from this receptor: How much clinical and demographic metadata was included differed by source and by participant, and the metadata was provided uncurated.

The chain is made from TRBV28 and TRBJ1-1; 9 bases in between match TRBD1. The material sequenced was PBMCs or T cells enriched from blood (not recorded which). The clonotype originates from a young woman with acute COVID-19. At the DNA level, the sequence is TGTGCCAGCAGCCGGACAGGGGAAGACACTGAAGCTTTCTTT. The resulting protein is CASSRTGEDTEAFF.